The 27 T cell receptor beta chains reported below all come from one sample, sequenced in a study of blood T cell repertoires in COVID-19. Assay: immunoSEQ multiplex PCR; the TCRdb copy retains only in-frame clones and omits some. Among about 320,000 clones listed, approximately 85% were seen once. Input material: peripheral blood. All receptors come from a human donor in a cohort sampled during active COVID-19.

The chain couples TRBV3-1 (or the pseudogene TRBV3-2) to TRBJ1-1; the D is unclear. V lost 6 bases, J lost 0 bases, and 8 bases lay in between. This CDR3 has 13 amino acids. CDR1 and CDR2 from the germline V gene are LGHDT and YNNKEL (reference sequence). The CDR3 DNA sequence: TGTGCCAGCAGTTCCCCTATGAACACTGAAGCTTTCTTT. Translation: CASSSPMNTEAFF.

The chain recombines TRBV6-5 with TRBJ1-1, with a possible D match to TRBD1 (6 bases). The V end lost 5 bases, the J end lost 0 bases, and 13 bases lay between the germline ends. This CDR3 has 15 residues. CDR1 and CDR2 from the germline V gene are MNHEY and SVGAGI. In DNA form, the CDR3 reads TGTGCCAGCAGTCTGAAGGACAGCCTGAACACTGAAGCTTTCTTT. The encoded protein is CASSLKDSLNTEAFF.

This clone has just a few counts. The chain uses TRBV9 and TRBJ1-2; 7 bases map to TRBD1. Trimming at V came to 3 bases and at J to 3 bases, leaving 14 bases not matched to a gene. CDR1 and CDR2 (germline): SGDLS, YYNGEE. The CDR3 runs 17 residues. The CDR3 reads CASSAGTAVNPHYGYTF. For the CDR3, the DNA is TGTGCCAGCAGCGCAGGGACAGCGGTAAACCCCCACTATGGCTACACCTTC.

The J gene is TRBJ1-1, the V gene TRBV5-8, with a possible D match to TRBD1 (6 bases). Germline V CDR1 and CDR2: SGHTS, YDEGEE. The CDR3 covers 12 residues. The ends were cut back, 1 base at V and 7 bases at J, with 8 bases in the middle. The CDR3 DNA reads TGTGCCAGCAGCTTGCTAGGGGGTGAAGCTTTCTTT. Translated: CASSLLGGEAFF.

This clone was seen only once. The chain recombines TRBV12-5 with TRBJ1-2, with TRBD1 matching 8 bases. The CDR3 has 15 residues. J gave up 4 bases and V 1 base, and 5 bases lay outside the gene matches. Germline V CDR1 and CDR2: LGHNT, FRNRAP. CDR3 residues: CASGLETGVGYGYTF. CDR3 bases: TGTGCTAGTGGTTTGGAGACAGGGGTTGGCTATGGCTACACCTTC. The full variable domain, rest sourced from reference TRBV12-5 and TRBJ1-2, is DARVTQTPRHKVTEMGQEVTMRCQPILGHNTVFWYRQTMMQGLELLAYFRNRAPLDDSGMPKDRFSAEMPDATLATLKIQPSEPRDSAVYFCASGLETGVGYGYTFGSGTRLTVV.

There are a few counts of this clone. This chain links TRBV27 with TRBJ1-1; 7 bases match TRBD1. The CDR3 is 13 amino acids. CDR1 is MNHEY and CDR2 is SMNVEV in the germline V gene (reference sequence). V lost 7 bases to trimming and J lost 7 bases; unmatched junction nucleotides: 9. DNA for the CDR3: TGTGCCAGCACCAGGGGGGTCGGGGGTGAAGCTTTCTTT. Translating it yields CASTRGVGGEAFF.

The chain carries TRBV9 and TRBJ2-1; TRBD2 matches 7 bases. Unmatched junction bases numbered 6, after V lost 0 bases and J lost 6 bases. The CDR3 is 15 residues long. CDR1 is SGDLS and CDR2 is YYNGEE in the germline V gene. As DNA, the CDR3 is TGTGCCAGCAGCGTAGTAAGCGGGACCTTCAATGAGCAGTTCTTC. As protein: CASSVVSGTFNEQFF.

The chain employs TRBV6-5 and TRBJ1-1, with D possibly being TRBD1 (6 bases). There are 13 residues in the CDR3. CDR1 is MNHEY, CDR2 SVGAGI, per germline. V dropped 7 bases and J dropped 5 bases, with 14 bases sitting between them. CDR3 region: CASTKGRGTEAFF. The CDR3 DNA sequence: TGTGCCAGCACCAAAGGGAGGGGGACTGAAGCTTTCTTT.

The V and J genes are TRBV9 and TRBJ2-7, with D possibly TRBD2 on 6 matching bases. CDR1 SGDLS and CDR2 YYNGEE come from the germline V gene. Trimming took 0 bases from V and 1 from J, leaving 11 bases between them. This CDR3 is 15 amino acids long. The CDR3 loop is CASSVGGLASYEQYF. The CDR3 DNA is TGTGCCAGCAGCGTAGGGGGACTGGCTTCCTACGAGCAGTACTTC.

The rearrangement links TRBV3-1 (or the pseudogene TRBV3-2) to TRBJ1-3; D unresolved. Trimming removed 1 base at V and 1 base at J, with 5 bases between. This CDR3 has 14 amino acids. The germline V gene has CDR1 LGHDT and CDR2 YNNKEL (reference sequence). The CDR3 protein is CASSQVSSGNTIYF. CDR3 nucleotide sequence: TGTGCCAGCAGCCAAGTTTCGTCTGGAAACACCATATATTTT.

This clone has a handful of counts. The CDR3 DNA is TGTGCCAGCTCACCCGTAACAGGGAACGGAAACACCATATATTTT. Protein: CASSPVTGNGNTIYF. The chain joins TRBV18 to TRBJ1-3; D might be TRBD1 (6 bases). V was cut by 3 bases and J by 4 bases, with 13 bases left in between. The CDR3 spans 15 residues. Germline values: CDR1 KGHSH, CDR2 LQKENI.

The J gene is TRBJ1-6, the V gene TRBV5-1; possible D gene TRBD1, 6 bases. The CDR3 sequence is 15 residues long. Trimming shortened V by 4 bases and J by 2 bases, and 10 bases separated the two germline ends. Germline CDR1 is SGHRS and CDR2 is YFSETQ. As DNA, the CDR3 is TGCGCCAGCAGCCCCCGGACAGCCTATAATTCACCCCTCCACTTT. It yields the protein CASSPRTAYNSPLHF.

The chain combines TRBV6-5 with TRBJ2-7; D unresolved. Trimming pared 5 bases from V and 3 bases from J, leaving 11 bases between. The CDR3 covers 13 residues. Germline CDR1 MNHEY, CDR2 SVGAGI. This chain's CDR3 is CASSRTFGYEQYF. The CDR3 DNA sequence: TGTGCCAGCAGTCGAACGTTCGGCTACGAGCAGTACTTC.

The V gene is TRBV7-9, the J gene TRBJ2-1, with a possible D match to TRBD2 (5 bases). V was shortened by 5 bases and J by 5 bases, with 10 bases between the two germline ends. Germline values: CDR1 SEHNR, CDR2 FQNEAQ (reference sequence). The CDR3 consists of 13 residues. The DNA of the CDR3 is TGTGCCAGCAGCGTCCCCGGGAACAATGAGCAGTTCTTC. Its translation: CASSVPGNNEQFF.

The J gene is TRBJ1-5, the V gene TRBV24-1, with D possibly being TRBD1 (5 bases). The CDR3 loop spans 15 amino acids. In germline, CDR1 is KGHDR, CDR2 SFDVKD. V was shortened by 3 bases and J by 1 base, with 9 bases between the two germline ends. CDR3 protein: CATSDPGLSNQPQHF. The CDR3 coding sequence is TGTGCCACCAGTGATCCGGGACTGAGCAATCAGCCCCAGCATTTT.

This sequence joins TRBV25-1 and TRBJ2-7; 12 positions agree with TRBD1. This CDR3 has 14 residues. V lost 3 bases and J lost 7; bases outside the gene matches: 4. The germline V gene encodes CDR1 MGHDK and CDR2 SYGVNS. CDR3 sequence reads: CASSDRDRGREQYF. For the CDR3, the DNA is TGTGCCAGCAGTGACCGGGACAGGGGGCGAGAGCAGTACTTC.

The gene calls are TRBV30 and TRBJ2-7; tentative D call: TRBD1 (6 bases). The CDR3 extends over 13 amino acids. Germline V gene lookup returns CDR1 GTSNPN and CDR2 SVGIG (reference sequence). V was trimmed by 0 bases and J by 5 bases, leaving 11 bases between them. The CDR3 DNA reads TGTGCCTGGAGTGTAACACAGGGTCACGAGCAGTACTTC. Amino acids: CAWSVTQGHEQYF.

CDR3 sequence reads: CASSPSGRTAWANVLTF. The CDR3 nucleotides read TGTGCCAGCAGCCCATCCGGAAGGACTGCCTGGGCCAACGTCCTGACTTTC. This chain links TRBV5-6 with TRBJ2-6, with TRBD2 as a possible D gene (5 bases). Per the germline V gene, CDR1 is SGHDT and CDR2 is YYEEEE. The CDR3 extends over 17 amino acids. V was clipped by 4 bases and J by 5 bases, with 19 bases between them.

V and J are TRBV25-1 and TRBJ1-5, with D possibly being TRBD1 (6 bases). Germline V gene data show CDR1 as MGHDK and CDR2 as SYGVNS. CDR3 length: 16 amino acids. V lost 2 bases to trimming and J lost 3 bases, with 14 bases between them. The CDR3 DNA sequence: TGTGCCAGCAGTGAACAGGGGAAGGACGCCAATCAGCCCCAGCATTTT. Its protein product is CASSEQGKDANQPQHF.

V gene TRBV14 combines with J gene TRBJ1-4; no firm D call. CDR3 size: 15 residues. CDR1 is SGHDN and CDR2 is FVKESK in the germline V gene. V was trimmed by 1 base and J by 5 bases, leaving 11 bases between them. CDR3 protein: CASSQAIGYNEKLFF. For the CDR3, the DNA is TGTGCCAGCAGCCAAGCTATTGGTTACAATGAAAAACTGTTTTTT. The full variable domain, with the rest looked up from reference TRBV14 and TRBJ1-4, is EAGVTQFPSHSVIEKGQTVTLRCDPISGHDNLYWYRRVMGKEIKFLLHFVKESKQDESGMPNNRFLAERTGGTYSTLKVQPAELEDSGVYFCASSQAIGYNEKLFFGSGTQLSVL.

This clone was found once. The chain couples TRBV4-2 to TRBJ1-1; D remains ambiguous. The germline V gene encodes CDR1 LGHNA and CDR2 YNFKEQ. This CDR3 is 19 amino acids long. Trimming left V 0 bases short and J 0 bases short, with 20 bases between. The CDR3 DNA reads TGTGCCAGCAGCCAAGATAGCGGCAGACTGGTCGGAATGAACACTGAAGCTTTCTTT. Translation: CASSQDSGRLVGMNTEAFF.

The chain links TRBV11-2 to TRBJ1-3; 9 nucleotides agree with TRBD1. V lost 2 bases to trimming and J lost 4 bases; unmatched junction nucleotides: 3. The CDR3 runs 15 residues. Germline V CDR1 and CDR2: SGHAT, FQNNGV. The CDR3: CASSLRTGEGNTIYF. CDR3 nucleotides: TGTGCCAGCAGCTTAAGGACAGGGGAAGGAAACACCATATATTTT.

The J gene is TRBJ2-1, the V gene TRBV18; 8 nucleotides match TRBD2. The CDR3 has 17 residues. CDR1 and CDR2 from the germline V gene are KGHSH and LQKENI. The trim removed 6 bases at V and 0 bases at J, leaving 10 bases unmatched. The CDR3 DNA follows: TGTGCCAGCTCCCCGAGGTCGGGGGGGACCTCCTACAATGAGCAGTTCTTC. Its protein is CASSPRSGGTSYNEQFF. Drawing the rest from reference TRBV18 and TRBJ2-1, the complete variable domain is NAGVMQNPRHLVRRRGQEARLRCSPMKGHSHVYWYRQLPEEGLKFMVYLQKENIIDESGMPKERFSAEFPKEGPSILRIQQVVRGDSAAYFCASSPRSGGTSYNEQFFGPGTRLTVL.

This clone was seen once. The V call is TRBV7-9, the J call TRBJ2-3; TRBD1 agrees at 8 bases. The V gene's germline CDR1 is SEHNR and CDR2 FQNEAQ (reference sequence). This CDR3 has 15 amino acids. V gave up 2 bases and J gave up 3 bases; unmatched junction bases: 4. The CDR3 loop reads CASSLRTGHTDTQYF. The CDR3 DNA is TGTGCCAGCAGCTTAAGGACAGGGCATACAGATACGCAGTATTTT. The full variable domain, completed using reference TRBV7-9 and TRBJ2-3, is DTGVSQNPRHKITKRGQNVTFRCDPISEHNRLYWYRQTLGQGPEFLTYFQNEAQLEKSRLLSDRFSAERPKGSFSTLEIQRTEQGDSAMYLCASSLRTGHTDTQYFGPGTRLTVL.

This chain connects TRBV6-5 to TRBJ2-1, with D possibly matching TRBD1 (6 bases). This CDR3 region has 13 residues. The V and J ends lost 7 bases and 3 bases respectively, with 10 bases between them. The germline V gene has CDR1 MNHEY and CDR2 SVGAGI. The CDR3: CASIGGHYNEQFF. The CDR3 DNA sequence: TGTGCCAGCATTGGGGGCCACTACAATGAGCAGTTCTTC.

This clone was observed once. The CDR3 DNA follows: TGCGCCAGCAGAGAGATGGTTGGCAGCGTGGCTTTCTTT. As protein: CASREMVGSVAFF. V is TRBV10-2 and J is TRBJ1-1; D remains unclear. The germline gives CDR1 WSHSY, CDR2 SAAADI. V lost 6 bases, J lost 11 bases, and 19 bases lay in between. This CDR3 is 13 amino acids long.

The rearrangement joins TRBV6-4 to TRBJ2-1, with a possible D match to TRBD2 (5 bases). The CDR3 length is 16 residues. V gave up 4 bases and J gave up 0 bases, with 13 bases separating them. Germline V gene lookup returns CDR1 MRHNA and CDR2 SNTAGT. Here the CDR3 reads CASSGSLVSSYNEQFF. The CDR3 bases are TGTGCCAGCAGTGGATCACTAGTGAGCTCCTACAATGAGCAGTTCTTC.